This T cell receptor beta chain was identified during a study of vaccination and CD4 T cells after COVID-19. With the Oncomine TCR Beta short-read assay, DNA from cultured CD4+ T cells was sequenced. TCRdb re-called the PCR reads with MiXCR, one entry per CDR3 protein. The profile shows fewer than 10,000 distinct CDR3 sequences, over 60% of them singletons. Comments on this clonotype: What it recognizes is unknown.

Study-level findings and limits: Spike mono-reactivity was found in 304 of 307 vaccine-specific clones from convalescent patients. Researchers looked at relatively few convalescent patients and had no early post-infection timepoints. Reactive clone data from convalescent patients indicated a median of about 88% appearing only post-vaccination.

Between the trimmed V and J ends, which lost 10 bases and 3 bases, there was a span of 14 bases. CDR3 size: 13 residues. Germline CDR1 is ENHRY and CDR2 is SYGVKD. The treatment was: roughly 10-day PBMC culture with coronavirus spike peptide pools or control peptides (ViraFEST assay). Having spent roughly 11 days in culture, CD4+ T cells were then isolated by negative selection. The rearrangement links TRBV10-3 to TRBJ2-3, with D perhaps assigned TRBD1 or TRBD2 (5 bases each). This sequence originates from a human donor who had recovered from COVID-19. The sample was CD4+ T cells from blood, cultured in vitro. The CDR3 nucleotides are TGTGCCACTCTGGGACGGGATACAGATACGCAGTATTTT. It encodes CATLGRDTDTQYF.